This T cell receptor beta chain was sequenced during a study of PD-1 blockade in mismatch repair-deficient tumors. Study information: Patients had approximately 12 mismatch repair-deficient cancer types, all previously treated and progressing.

This CDR3 has 16 amino acids. Germline trimming cut 0 bases from V and 0 bases from J; bases unmatched to any gene: 2. This clone turned up a few times. Time point: archival surgical resection tumor tissue. The TCR-sequenced patients were a few responders to pembrolizumab. Clones were sequenced by immunoSEQ multiplex PCR, and TCRdb holds only the in-frame ones, with some missing. Seen here are some 4,000 clones, around 79% observed once, and the top ten hold 7.4%. The V and J genes are TRBV5-3 and TRBJ2-2; 7 bases map to TRBD2. TRBV5-3 is an open reading frame, and its role is uncertain. This TCR derives from an adult with mismatch repair-deficient cancer. Sequencing used primary tumor tissue, obtained from a patient treated with pembrolizumab. The CDR3 protein is CARSLAGLANTGELFF. Written as DNA, the CDR3 is TGTGCCAGAAGCTTGGCCGGACTAGCGAACACCGGGGAGCTGTTTTTT.